This is a list of T cell receptor beta chains from one sample in a study of T cells after yellow fever vaccination. From the 5' RACE reads, TCRdb called clonotypes with MiXCR, one entry per CDR3 protein. Of 600,000 to 750,000 distinct CDR3 sequences listed, 10% to 15% are singletons. Sequencing used PBMCs, obtained on the day of the yellow fever booster vaccination. Receptors were obtained from a young man who received the YFV17D yellow fever vaccine. The conserved cysteine and the conserved F or W are not part of the CDR3 here.

v_call	j_call	cdr3_aa
TRBV20-1	TRBJ2-7	SAKVAGTHEQY
TRBV6-5	TRBJ1-5	ARSSSGVNQPQH
TRBV6-5	TRBJ2-1	ASSYTKAGGARDEQF
TRBV6-5	TRBJ2-6	ASRYRAQNSGANVLT
TRBV7-9	TRBJ2-2	ASSSGLDTGELF
TRBV11-2	TRBJ2-2	ASTFGAGVGGELF
TRBV11-2	TRBJ1-5	ASSNWSGSRLRNQPQH
TRBV7-9	TRBJ2-7	ASSLDQSSYEQY
TRBV7-3	TRBJ2-1	ASSFTSGRTYNEQF
TRBV5-1	TRBJ2-7	ASSPGATLNEQY
TRBV5-1	TRBJ2-1	ASSLSLNNEQF
TRBV9	TRBJ2-5	ASSSPGRDVQTQY
TRBV6-7	TRBJ2-5	ARTLDRLVRVETQY
TRBV11-2	TRBJ2-3	ASSLGTSARTDTQY
TRBV20-1	TRBJ2-5	SARLGTSETQY
TRBV5-1	TRBJ2-7	ASSPTESGRPYEQY
TRBV6-5	TRBJ2-2	ATGQGIGELF
TRBV20-1	TRBJ2-7	SAPTSGEYYEQY
TRBV7-8	TRBJ1-5	ASSLSQGGFSNQPQH
TRBV20-1	TRBJ2-2	SAPYRGSSTGELF
TRBV30	TRBJ2-1	AWRRGGTRDNEQF
TRBV6-1	TRBJ2-1	ASSPTTVGEQF
TRBV6-5	TRBJ2-7	ASSYGVGGGYEQY
TRBV7-2	TRBJ2-7	ASSGARTASRY
TRBV18	TRBJ2-2	ASSPPGDTGELF
TRBV18	TRBJ2-7	ASSAGTPNSYEQY
TRBV7-8	TRBJ1-5	ATSLGGNQPQH
TRBV2	TRBJ2-7	ASSGSRLAGVEQY
TRBV30	TRBJ2-1	AWTPGTSVWNEQF
TRBV6-2/TRBV6-3	TRBJ2-3	ASSRSGNVADTQY
TRBV20-1	TRBJ2-7	SAPAGTGLYEQY
TRBV7-9	TRBJ2-7	ASSLGPGIYEQY
TRBV6-7	TRBJ2-1	ASSLVATSGGGDEQF
TRBV7-7	TRBJ2-7	ASSPTDRAYEQY
TRBV28	TRBJ2-3	ASSQQTGGSDTQY
TRBV3-1	TRBJ2-3	ASSQGLAATDTQY
TRBV5-5	TRBJ2-1	ASSSPGQGPPEQF
TRBV5-1	TRBJ2-7	ASSPGQLTYEQY
TRBV7-2	TRBJ1-6	ASSFTSSYNSPLH
TRBV14	TRBJ2-3	ASRASGNGAQY
TRBV6-1	TRBJ2-5	ASSPGPTQETQY
TRBV7-9	TRBJ2-3	ASSSPEGGTDTQY
TRBV12-3/TRBV12-4	TRBJ1-1	ASSLVQGQF
TRBV27	TRBJ2-3	ASGRTGTGISDTQY
TRBV24-1	TRBJ2-5	ATSDGIAGGLQETQY
TRBV12-3/TRBV12-4	TRBJ2-5	ASSFREGGETQY
TRBV28	TRBJ2-5	ASSLFPGEETQY
TRBV12-3/TRBV12-4	TRBJ2-5	ASSFQGRRAQY
TRBV7-7	TRBJ2-5	ASSQGHFQETQY
TRBV7-2	TRBJ1-5	ATQMGNSNQPQH
TRBV5-6	TRBJ2-1	ASSLDRKYNEQF
TRBV4-2	TRBJ1-1	ASSQDRGQMNTEAF
TRBV10-2	TRBJ1-1	ASSEPGQGNTEAF
TRBV4-3	TRBJ2-7	ASSQDTAAYEQY